This T cell receptor (beta chain) was captured in a study of blood T cell repertoires in COVID-19. About the study: Specimens from acute and convalescent COVID-19 originated in the United States, Italy and Spain. Nucleic acid was either cDNA or gDNA, and it came from T cells, B-cell-depleted T cells, or PBMCs.

The V segment lost 5 bases and the J segment 5 bases; nucleotides outside the gene matches: 13. The length of the CDR3 is 18 residues. Germline CDR1 and CDR2: SGHTA and FQGTGA. Authors' methods: Estimated nucleated cell counts came from reference gene primer amplification. Profiling relied on immunoSEQ multiplex PCR, and the TCRdb table lists in-frame clones only, not all of them. The D gene and trimming were derived from the DNA, and the V and J assignments and clone size from that table. The data contain approximately 290,000 clones, about 85% of them singletons. The sequenced sample consisted of peripheral blood. The chain recombines TRBV7-3 with TRBJ2-1; 12 bases match TRBD2. This clonotype was sampled from a human donor with COVID-19, enrolled during active disease. The donor label of this sample is uncertain. CDR3 loop: CASSQGDLAGGPNNEQFF. DNA for the CDR3: TGTGCCAGCAGCCAAGGGGACCTAGCGGGAGGGCCAAACAATGAGCAGTTCTTC.